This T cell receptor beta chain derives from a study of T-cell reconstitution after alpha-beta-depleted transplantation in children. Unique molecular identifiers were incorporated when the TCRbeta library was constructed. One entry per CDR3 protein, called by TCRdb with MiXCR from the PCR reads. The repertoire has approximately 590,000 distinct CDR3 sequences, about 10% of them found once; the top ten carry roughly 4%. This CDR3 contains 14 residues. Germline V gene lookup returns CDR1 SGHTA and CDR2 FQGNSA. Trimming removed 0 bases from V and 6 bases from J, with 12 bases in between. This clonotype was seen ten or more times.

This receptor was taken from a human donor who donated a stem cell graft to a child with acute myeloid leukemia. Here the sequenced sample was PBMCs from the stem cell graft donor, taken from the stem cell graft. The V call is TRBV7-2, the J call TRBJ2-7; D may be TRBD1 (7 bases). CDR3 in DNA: TGTGCCAGCAGCTTAGCCAGGGGGGCCTCCGAGCAGTACTTC. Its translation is CASSLARGASEQYF.